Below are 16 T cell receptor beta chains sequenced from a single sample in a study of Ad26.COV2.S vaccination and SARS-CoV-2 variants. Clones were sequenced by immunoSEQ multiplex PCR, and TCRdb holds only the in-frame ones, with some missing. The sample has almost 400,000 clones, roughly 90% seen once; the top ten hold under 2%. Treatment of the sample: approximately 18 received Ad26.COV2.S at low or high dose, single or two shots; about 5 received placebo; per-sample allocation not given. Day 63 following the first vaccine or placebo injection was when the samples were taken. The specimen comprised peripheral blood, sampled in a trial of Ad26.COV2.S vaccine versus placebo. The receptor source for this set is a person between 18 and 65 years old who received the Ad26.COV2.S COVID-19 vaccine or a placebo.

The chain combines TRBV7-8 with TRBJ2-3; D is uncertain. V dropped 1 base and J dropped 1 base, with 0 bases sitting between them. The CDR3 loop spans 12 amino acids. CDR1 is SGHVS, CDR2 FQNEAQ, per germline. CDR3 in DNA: TGTGCCAGCAGCTTAGGCACAGATACGCAGTATTTT. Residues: CASSLGTDTQYF.

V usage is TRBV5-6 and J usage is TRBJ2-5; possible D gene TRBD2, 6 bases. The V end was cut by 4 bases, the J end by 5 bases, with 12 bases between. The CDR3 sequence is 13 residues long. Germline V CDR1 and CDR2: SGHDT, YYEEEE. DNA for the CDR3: TGTGCCAGCAGCGGAGGGGTTTCGGAGACCCAGTACTTC. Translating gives CASSGGVSETQYF.

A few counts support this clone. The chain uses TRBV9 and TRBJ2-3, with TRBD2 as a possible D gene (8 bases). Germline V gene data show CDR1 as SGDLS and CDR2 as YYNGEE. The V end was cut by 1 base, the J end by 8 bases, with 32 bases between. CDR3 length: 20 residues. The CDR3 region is CASSVSRPRRRRGREVTQYF. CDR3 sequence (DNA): TGTGCCAGCAGCGTAAGTCGTCCGCGACGAAGAAGGGGGCGGGAGGTTACGCAGTATTTT.

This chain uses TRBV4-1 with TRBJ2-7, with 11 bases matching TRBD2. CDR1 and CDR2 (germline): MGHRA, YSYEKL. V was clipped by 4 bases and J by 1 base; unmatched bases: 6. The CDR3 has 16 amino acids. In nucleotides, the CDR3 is TGCGCCAGCAGCCCGAACCTAGCGGGAGGATCCTACGAGCAGTACTTC. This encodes CASSPNLAGGSYEQYF.

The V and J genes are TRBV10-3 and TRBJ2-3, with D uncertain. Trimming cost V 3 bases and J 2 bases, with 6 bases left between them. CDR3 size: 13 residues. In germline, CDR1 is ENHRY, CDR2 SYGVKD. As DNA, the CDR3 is TGTGCCATCAGTGAAAGCCCCACAGATACGCAGTATTTT. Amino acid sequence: CAISESPTDTQYF.

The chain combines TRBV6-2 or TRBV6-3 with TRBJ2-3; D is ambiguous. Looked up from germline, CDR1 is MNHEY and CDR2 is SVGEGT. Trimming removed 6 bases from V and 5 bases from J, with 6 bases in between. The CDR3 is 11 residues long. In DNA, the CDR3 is TGTGCCAGCAGCCAGAGAGATACGCAGTATTTT. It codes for CASSQRDTQYF.

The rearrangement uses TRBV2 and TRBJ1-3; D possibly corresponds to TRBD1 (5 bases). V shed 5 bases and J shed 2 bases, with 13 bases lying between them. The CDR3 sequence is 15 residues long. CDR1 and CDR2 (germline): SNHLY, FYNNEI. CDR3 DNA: TGTGCCAGCAGTACCGGGGGGGTCCCTGGAAACACCATATATTTT. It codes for CASSTGGVPGNTIYF.

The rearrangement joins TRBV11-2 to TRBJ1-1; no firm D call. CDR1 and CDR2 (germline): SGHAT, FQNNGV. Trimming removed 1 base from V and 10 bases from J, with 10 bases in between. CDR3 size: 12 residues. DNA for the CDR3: TGTGCCAGCAGCTTAGGGACGTTAGGAGCTTTCTTT. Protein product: CASSLGTLGAFF.

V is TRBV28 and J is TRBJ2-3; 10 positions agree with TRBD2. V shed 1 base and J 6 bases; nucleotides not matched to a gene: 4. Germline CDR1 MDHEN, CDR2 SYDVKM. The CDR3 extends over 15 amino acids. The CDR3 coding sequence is TGTGCCAGCAGTTTATCCCCTAGCGGGAGCGATACGCAGTATTTT. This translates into CASSLSPSGSDTQYF.

The CDR3 sequence is CASSLGANSPLHF. The CDR3 DNA sequence: TGTGCCAGCAGCTTAGGGGCCAATTCACCCCTCCACTTT. This rearrangement joins TRBV7-3 to TRBJ1-6; D may be TRBD1 (5 bases). Germline lookup yields CDR1 SGHTA and CDR2 FQGTGA. The CDR3 runs 13 residues. The germline V and J ends were trimmed by 2 bases and 7 bases, with 6 bases remaining between them.

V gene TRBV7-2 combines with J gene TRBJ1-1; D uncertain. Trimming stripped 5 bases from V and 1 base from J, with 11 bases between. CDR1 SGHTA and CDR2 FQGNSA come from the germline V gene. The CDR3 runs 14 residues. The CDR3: CASSPMGGNTEAFF. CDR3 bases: TGTGCCAGCAGCCCTATGGGCGGGAACACTGAAGCTTTCTTT. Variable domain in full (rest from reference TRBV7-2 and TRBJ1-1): GAGVSQSPSNKVTEKGKDVELRCDPISGHTALYWYRQSLGQGLEFLIYFQGNSAPDKSGLPSDRFSAERTGGSVSTLTIQRTQQEDSAVYLCASSPMGGNTEAFFGQGTRLTVV.

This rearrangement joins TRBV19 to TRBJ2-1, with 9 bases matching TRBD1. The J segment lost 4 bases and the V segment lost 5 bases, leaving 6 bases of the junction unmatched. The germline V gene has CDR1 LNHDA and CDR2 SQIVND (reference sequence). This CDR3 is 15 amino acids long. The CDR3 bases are TGTGCCAGTAGTGCCGGGACAGGGAATTACAATGAGCAGTTCTTC. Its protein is CASSAGTGNYNEQFF.

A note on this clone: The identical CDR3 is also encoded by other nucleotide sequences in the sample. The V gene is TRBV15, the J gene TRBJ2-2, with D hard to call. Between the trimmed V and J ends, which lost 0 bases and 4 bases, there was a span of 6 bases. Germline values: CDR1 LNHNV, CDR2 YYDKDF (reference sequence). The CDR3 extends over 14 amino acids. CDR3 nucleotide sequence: TGTGCCACCAGCAGAGACCGTAGCACCGGGGAGCTGTTTTTT. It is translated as CATSRDRSTGELFF.

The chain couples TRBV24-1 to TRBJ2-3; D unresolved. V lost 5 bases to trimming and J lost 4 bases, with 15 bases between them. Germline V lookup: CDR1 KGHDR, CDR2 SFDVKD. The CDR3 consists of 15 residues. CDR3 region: CATSVGQVGADTQYF. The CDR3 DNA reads TGTGCCACCAGTGTAGGTCAGGTTGGTGCAGATACGCAGTATTTT.

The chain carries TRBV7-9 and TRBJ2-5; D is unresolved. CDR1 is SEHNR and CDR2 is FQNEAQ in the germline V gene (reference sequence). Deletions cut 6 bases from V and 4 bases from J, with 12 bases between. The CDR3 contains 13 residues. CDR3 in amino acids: CASSFPSGETQYF. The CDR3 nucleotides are TGTGCCAGCAGTTTCCCCTCAGGAGAGACCCAGTACTTC.

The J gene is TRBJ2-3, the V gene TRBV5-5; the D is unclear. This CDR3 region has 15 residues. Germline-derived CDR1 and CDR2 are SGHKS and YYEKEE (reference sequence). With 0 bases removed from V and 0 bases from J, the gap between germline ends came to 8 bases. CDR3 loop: CASSLAISSTDTQYF. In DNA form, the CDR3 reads TGTGCCAGCAGCTTGGCTATTTCTAGCACAGATACGCAGTATTTT.